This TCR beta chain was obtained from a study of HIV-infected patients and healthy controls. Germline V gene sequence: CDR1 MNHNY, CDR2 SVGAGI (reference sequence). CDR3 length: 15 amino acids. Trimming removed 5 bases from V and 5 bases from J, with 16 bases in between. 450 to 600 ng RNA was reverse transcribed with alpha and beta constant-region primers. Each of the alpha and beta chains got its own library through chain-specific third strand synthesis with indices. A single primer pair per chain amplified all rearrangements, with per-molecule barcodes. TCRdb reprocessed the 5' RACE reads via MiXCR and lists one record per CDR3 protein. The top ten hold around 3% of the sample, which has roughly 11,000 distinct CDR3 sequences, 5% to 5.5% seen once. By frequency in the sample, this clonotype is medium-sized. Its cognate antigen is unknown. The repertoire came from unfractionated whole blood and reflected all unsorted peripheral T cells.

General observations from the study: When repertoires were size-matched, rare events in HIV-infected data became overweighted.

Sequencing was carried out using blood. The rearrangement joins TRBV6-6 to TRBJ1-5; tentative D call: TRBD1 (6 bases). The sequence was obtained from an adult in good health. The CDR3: CASSAQGPTYQPQHF. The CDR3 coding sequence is TGTGCCAGCAGTGCGCAGGGGCCTACCTATCAGCCCCAGCATTTT.